This T cell receptor (beta chain) was identified in a study of T cell responses to AZD1222 COVID-19 vaccine. The CDR3 spans 19 residues. Germline V gene data show CDR1 as LNHDA and CDR2 as SQIVND (reference sequence). V lost 0 bases, J lost 3 bases, and 24 bases lay in between. Produced via immunoSEQ multiplex PCR; TCRdb's table is partial and in-frame only. The sample shows 160,000 or so clones, 94% of them seen only once. The clonotype comes from an adult who received the AZD1222 COVID-19 vaccine. The input for sequencing was peripheral blood, taken 28 days after the second AZD1222 dose. The V gene is TRBV19, the J gene TRBJ2-7; D could derive from TRBD1 or TRBD2 (5 bases each). CDR3 amino acids: CASSIDSGTVDGMYYEQYF. CDR3 in DNA: TGTGCCAGTAGTATAGATTCCGGGACGGTCGATGGGATGTACTACGAGCAGTACTTC.